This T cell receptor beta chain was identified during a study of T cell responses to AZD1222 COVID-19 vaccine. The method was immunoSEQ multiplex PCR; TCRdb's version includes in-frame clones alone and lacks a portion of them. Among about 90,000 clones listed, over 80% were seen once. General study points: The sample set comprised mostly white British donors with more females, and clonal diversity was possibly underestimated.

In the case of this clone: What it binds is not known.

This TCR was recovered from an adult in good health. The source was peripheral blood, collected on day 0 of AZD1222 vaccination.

Written as DNA, the CDR3 is TGTGCCAGTAGTATACTAGCGGGAGGGTATGATACGCAGTATTTT. Its protein product is CASSILAGGYDTQYF. V is TRBV19 and J is TRBJ2-3, with 12 bases matching TRBD2. Germline loops: CDR1 LNHDA, CDR2 SQIVND (reference sequence). The CDR3 loop spans 15 amino acids. The trim removed 2 bases at V and 6 bases at J, leaving 3 bases unmatched.